Presented here are 5 T cell receptor beta chains from one specimen sequenced in a study of T cells after yellow fever vaccination. Via MiXCR, TCRdb re-called the 5' RACE reads, giving one row per CDR3 protein. The sample has some 670,000 distinct CDR3 sequences; 12% are singletons. Material: PBMCs, obtained on the day of the yellow fever booster vaccination. Receptors were obtained from a man younger than 45 who received the YFV17D yellow fever vaccine.

The rearrangement links TRBV11-2 to TRBJ1-1; 7 bases map to TRBD1. With 0 bases clipped from V and 0 bases from J, the junction kept 4 bases outside the gene matches. Germline V gene sequence: CDR1 SGHAT, CDR2 FQNNGV. The CDR3 length is 16 residues. CDR3 residues: CASSLETGIMNTEAFF. The DNA of the CDR3 is TGTGCCAGCAGCTTAGAGACAGGGATCATGAACACTGAAGCTTTCTTT.

The V call is TRBV10-3, the J call TRBJ1-5; D not resolved. V was cut by 4 bases and J by 3 bases, with 10 bases left in between. The CDR3 sequence is 14 residues long. Germline CDR1 and CDR2: ENHRY and SYGVKD. CDR3 DNA sequence: TGTGCCATCAGTGTTAACCCGACCAATCAGCCCCAGCATTTT. Translating gives CAISVNPTNQPQHF.

This clonotype was detected only a few times. CDR3 loop: CASSQKVGTEYGYTF. The CDR3 coding sequence is TGTGCCAGCAGCCAAAAGGTGGGGACAGAGTATGGCTACACCTTC. V usage is TRBV4-2 and J usage is TRBJ1-2; 7 positions agree with TRBD1. With 2 bases clipped from V and 5 bases from J, the junction kept 8 bases outside the gene matches. The CDR3 loop spans 15 amino acids. Germline loops: CDR1 LGHNA, CDR2 YNFKEQ.

This clonotype was detected a few times. The chain has TRBV20-1 and TRBJ2-3, with 8 bases identical to TRBD2. This CDR3 contains 16 residues. The V segment lost 1 base and the J segment 0 bases; nucleotides outside the gene matches: 6. Germline CDR1 is DFQATT and CDR2 is SNEGSKA (reference sequence). For the CDR3, the DNA is TGCAGTGCTAGAGGTGGAGCGGGAGCTAGCACAGATACGCAGTATTTT. It encodes CSARGGAGASTDTQYF.

The chain uses TRBV19 and TRBJ1-1, with D maybe TRBD1 (5 bases). Trimming left V 4 bases short and J 2 bases short, with 11 bases between. This CDR3 spans 14 amino acids. Germline CDR1 LNHDA, CDR2 SQIVND (reference sequence). CDR3 nucleotide sequence: TGTGCCAGTAGTACACTCGGGGGAAACACTGAAGCTTTCTTT. It codes for CASSTLGGNTEAFF.